Listed below are T cell receptor beta chains from one sample, sequenced in a study of blood T cell repertoires in COVID-19. Assay: immunoSEQ multiplex PCR; the TCRdb copy retains only in-frame clones and omits some. The table records about 50,000 clones, roughly 84% of them present only once. Sequencing input: peripheral blood. Receptors originate from a man aged 45-60 years with active COVID-19. Each CDR3 is given with its conserved first and last residue. D genes are given only for firm matches. Clone size is not always given. Where it is, it says once, few, many or a class for expanded clones.

CDR3 DNA: TGTGCCAGCAGAAAGACAGGGATGAACACTGAAGCTTTCTTT
CDR3 protein: CASRKTGMNTEAFF
clone size: .
D gene: TRBD1
J gene: TRBJ1-1
V gene: TRBV6-5

CDR3 DNA: TGTGCCAGCAGCCACCAGAATGAAAAACTGTTTTTT
CDR3 protein: CASSHQNEKLFF
clone size: .
D gene: .
J gene: TRBJ1-4
V gene: TRBV3-1/TRBV3-2

CDR3 DNA: TGTGCCAGCTCACCCCGACAGACAACTGAAGCTTTCTTT
CDR3 protein: CASSPRQTTEAFF
clone size: few
D gene: .
J gene: TRBJ1-1
V gene: TRBV18

CDR3 DNA: TGCGCCAGCAGCTCCTGGACAGGGCGGGAGACCCAGTACTTC
CDR3 protein: CASSSWTGRETQYF
clone size: .
D gene: TRBD1
J gene: TRBJ2-5
V gene: TRBV5-1

CDR3 DNA: TGTGCCAGCAGCCCCTGGTCGAGGGATGAGCAGTTCTTC
CDR3 protein: CASSPWSRDEQFF
clone size: .
D gene: .
J gene: TRBJ2-1
V gene: TRBV3-1/TRBV3-2

CDR3 DNA: TGTGCTAGTGGCGTTTCAGATACGCAGTATTTT
CDR3 protein: CASGVSDTQYF
clone size: .
D gene: .
J gene: TRBJ2-3
V gene: TRBV12-5

CDR3 DNA: TGTGCCAGCAGCCTTCGACTAGCTATAGATACGCAGTATTTT
CDR3 protein: CASSLRLAIDTQYF
clone size: .
D gene: TRBD2
J gene: TRBJ2-3
V gene: TRBV3-1/TRBV3-2

CDR3 DNA: TGCGCCAGCAGCCAAGATGGGGGGTACAGCCAGGGTGGGGAAAAACTGTTTTTT
CDR3 protein: CASSQDGGYSQGGEKLFF
clone size: .
D gene: .
J gene: TRBJ1-4
V gene: TRBV4-3

CDR3 DNA: TGTGCCAGTAGGTTTCCGGGGGGCCATGAGCAGTTCTTC
CDR3 protein: CASRFPGGHEQFF
clone size: .
D gene: .
J gene: TRBJ2-1
V gene: TRBV19

CDR3 DNA: TGCGCCAGCAGCTTGGCCTCAGGGGCCCCTGGGCCCGGGGAGCTGTTTTTT
CDR3 protein: CASSLASGAPGPGELFF
clone size: .
D gene: .
J gene: TRBJ2-2
V gene: TRBV5-1

CDR3 DNA: TGTGCCAGCGGGACAGCCTACGAGCAGTACTTC
CDR3 protein: CASGTAYEQYF
clone size: .
D gene: TRBD1
J gene: TRBJ2-7
V gene: TRBV12-3/TRBV12-4

CDR3 DNA: TGTGCCAGCAGCCCACAGGTGGGTCAGCCCCAGCATTTT
CDR3 protein: CASSPQVGQPQHF
clone size: .
D gene: .
J gene: TRBJ1-5
V gene: TRBV14

CDR3 DNA: TGTGCCAGCACCCTCTCTTGGAGGCAGTATTTT
CDR3 protein: CASTLSWRQYF
clone size: .
D gene: .
J gene: TRBJ2-3
V gene: TRBV7-2

CDR3 DNA: TGCGCCAGCAGGTCCGGACAGGGGGTAGGGTCAGATACGCAGTATTTT
CDR3 protein: CASRSGQGVGSDTQYF
clone size: .
D gene: TRBD1
J gene: TRBJ2-3
V gene: TRBV5-1

CDR3 DNA: TGTGCCAGCTCACCCCTCGAGGGGGCGAGTGGCTACACCTTC
CDR3 protein: CASSPLEGASGYTF
clone size: once
D gene: TRBD1
J gene: TRBJ1-2
V gene: TRBV18

CDR3 DNA: TGCGCCAGCAGCTTGGTTAGTGGGAGTTTCTCCTCCGTTCAACCCGGATACGAGCAGTACTTC
CDR3 protein: CASSLVSGSFSSVQPGYEQYF
clone size: .
D gene: .
J gene: TRBJ2-7
V gene: TRBV5-1

CDR3 DNA: TGTGCCAGCAGCCTCGGGACTAGCGACTACAATGAGCAGTTCTTC
CDR3 protein: CASSLGTSDYNEQFF
clone size: .
D gene: TRBD2
J gene: TRBJ2-1
V gene: TRBV3-1/TRBV3-2

CDR3 DNA: TGTGCCAGCAGTGAATACGGGGGGCCCTATGAAAAACTGTTTTTT
CDR3 protein: CASSEYGGPYEKLFF
clone size: .
D gene: .
J gene: TRBJ1-4
V gene: TRBV25-1

CDR3 DNA: TGCGCCAGCAGTGTCACCGGGACAGGGGACAATGAGCAGTTCTTC
CDR3 protein: CASSVTGTGDNEQFF
clone size: .
D gene: TRBD1
J gene: TRBJ2-1
V gene: TRBV10-1

CDR3 DNA: TGTGCCAGCAGCCGACTCGGACAGGGAAAGGGTCAGCCCCAGCATTTT
CDR3 protein: CASSRLGQGKGQPQHF
clone size: .
D gene: TRBD1
J gene: TRBJ1-5
V gene: TRBV7-9

CDR3 DNA: TGTGCCAGCAGTCTTAGCGGGAAGCAGTTCTTC
CDR3 protein: CASSLSGKQFF
clone size: .
D gene: TRBD2
J gene: TRBJ2-1
V gene: TRBV2

CDR3 DNA: TGTGCCAGCAGCCAGAGACAGGGTGGAGGAAACACCATATATTTT
CDR3 protein: CASSQRQGGGNTIYF
clone size: .
D gene: TRBD1
J gene: TRBJ1-3
V gene: TRBV3-1/TRBV3-2

CDR3 DNA: TGTGCCAGCAGCTTAGCGGGGACAGAAGAGACCCAGTACTTC
CDR3 protein: CASSLAGTEETQYF
clone size: once
D gene: TRBD1
J gene: TRBJ2-5
V gene: TRBV7-8

CDR3 DNA: TGTGCCAGTAGTATCCGGGGAAGAAATGAGCAGTTCTTC
CDR3 protein: CASSIRGRNEQFF
clone size: .
D gene: .
J gene: TRBJ2-1
V gene: TRBV19

CDR3 DNA: TGCGCCAGCAGCGCTAGAGCAACTAATGAAAAACTGTTTTTT
CDR3 protein: CASSARATNEKLFF
clone size: few
D gene: .
J gene: TRBJ1-4
V gene: TRBV5-1

CDR3 DNA: TGTGCCAGCAGCGCACACAGGGCTTCGGGCTACACCTTC
CDR3 protein: CASSAHRASGYTF
clone size: .
D gene: .
J gene: TRBJ1-2
V gene: TRBV7-2

CDR3 DNA: TGCAGCGTCACTGAAGAGGGAGATTTTAATCAGCCCCAGCATTTT
CDR3 protein: CSVTEEGDFNQPQHF
clone size: .
D gene: .
J gene: TRBJ1-5
V gene: TRBV29-1

CDR3 DNA: TGTGCCTGCCGGGACAGACAGGATTCACCCCTCCACTTT
CDR3 protein: CACRDRQDSPLHF
clone size: .
D gene: TRBD1
J gene: TRBJ1-6
V gene: TRBV30

CDR3 DNA: TGTGCCAGCAGCTTAAATCAGGGCCGGGAGTCACCCCTCCACTTT
CDR3 protein: CASSLNQGRESPLHF
clone size: .
D gene: .
J gene: TRBJ1-6
V gene: TRBV7-9

CDR3 DNA: TGTGCTAGTGACATGGACACTAATCAGCCCCAGCATTTT
CDR3 protein: CASDMDTNQPQHF
clone size: .
D gene: .
J gene: TRBJ1-5
V gene: TRBV12-5

CDR3 DNA: TGTGCCAGTAGTACCGACAGGGATCAGCCCCAGCATTTT
CDR3 protein: CASSTDRDQPQHF
clone size: .
D gene: TRBD1
J gene: TRBJ1-5
V gene: TRBV19

CDR3 DNA: TGTGCCTGGAGTGTACAGGGTAATTCACCCCTCCACTTT
CDR3 protein: CAWSVQGNSPLHF
clone size: .
D gene: .
J gene: TRBJ1-6
V gene: TRBV30

CDR3 DNA: TGTGCCAGCAGTGTATGGGGGGGAGAGACCCAGTACTTC
CDR3 protein: CASSVWGGETQYF
clone size: .
D gene: TRBD2
J gene: TRBJ2-5
V gene: TRBV2

CDR3 DNA: TGCGCCAGCAGCCCAATGGCAGGGGGCCTCACAGATACGCAGTATTTT
CDR3 protein: CASSPMAGGLTDTQYF
clone size: .
D gene: TRBD1
J gene: TRBJ2-3
V gene: TRBV5-1

CDR3 DNA: TGTGCCTGGAGTACACGGACAGGGGTCGCAGAGACCCAGTACTTC
CDR3 protein: CAWSTRTGVAETQYF
clone size: .
D gene: TRBD1
J gene: TRBJ2-5
V gene: TRBV30

CDR3 DNA: TGCGCCAGCAGCCGACAGGGGGTGGACGGGGAGCTGTTTTTT
CDR3 protein: CASSRQGVDGELFF
clone size: .
D gene: TRBD1
J gene: TRBJ2-2
V gene: TRBV5-1

CDR3 DNA: TGCGCCAGCAGCCGGGGGGGTGCAGATCAGCCCCAGCATTTT
CDR3 protein: CASSRGGADQPQHF
clone size: .
D gene: .
J gene: TRBJ1-5
V gene: TRBV5-1

CDR3 DNA: TGTGCCAGCAGTTACTCACGTCAGGGTCCCACAGATACGCAGTATTTT
CDR3 protein: CASSYSRQGPTDTQYF
clone size: .
D gene: .
J gene: TRBJ2-3
V gene: TRBV6-5

CDR3 DNA: TGTGCCAGCAGTCCGGAGCGGATCTACGAGCAGTACTTC
CDR3 protein: CASSPERIYEQYF
clone size: .
D gene: .
J gene: TRBJ2-7
V gene: TRBV6-6

CDR3 DNA: TGTGCCAGTGGGACAGCGACCTACGAGCAGTACTTC
CDR3 protein: CASGTATYEQYF
clone size: once
D gene: TRBD1
J gene: TRBJ2-7
V gene: TRBV19

CDR3 DNA: TGTGCCAGCAGTCCTGGCGGGCTGAACTATGGCTACACCTTC
CDR3 protein: CASSPGGLNYGYTF
clone size: .
D gene: .
J gene: TRBJ1-2
V gene: TRBV27

CDR3 DNA: TGTGCCAGCAGTTTCAGGGCGACGTCCAATCAGCCCCAGCATTTT
CDR3 protein: CASSFRATSNQPQHF
clone size: few
D gene: .
J gene: TRBJ1-5
V gene: TRBV27

CDR3 DNA: TGTGCCAGCAGCTTGATAACAGGGGAGAGAGGAAACACCATATATTTT
CDR3 protein: CASSLITGERGNTIYF
clone size: .
D gene: TRBD1
J gene: TRBJ1-3
V gene: TRBV7-9

CDR3 DNA: TGTGCCAGCAGGAAGACAGGGATGAGCACTGAAGCTTTCTTT
CDR3 protein: CASRKTGMSTEAFF
clone size: .
D gene: TRBD1
J gene: TRBJ1-1
V gene: TRBV25-1

CDR3 DNA: TGTGCCAGCAGTTTCGGGAGGGCTGGAAACACCATATATTTT
CDR3 protein: CASSFGRAGNTIYF
clone size: .
D gene: .
J gene: TRBJ1-3
V gene: TRBV27

CDR3 DNA: TGCGCCAGCAGCTTTGGAACAGGGTCCACCGGGGAGCTGTTTTTT
CDR3 protein: CASSFGTGSTGELFF
clone size: .
D gene: .
J gene: TRBJ2-2
V gene: TRBV5-1

CDR3 DNA: TGTGCCAGCTCACCATCGACAGAGCAGTACTTC
CDR3 protein: CASSPSTEQYF
clone size: .
D gene: .
J gene: TRBJ2-7
V gene: TRBV18